The clone carrying this TCR beta chain was detected many times. These data come from a study of low-dose radiotherapy and immunotherapy resistance in tumors. At the level of the study: Treatment of Cohort 1 consisted of 0.5 Gy per fraction every 2 weeks, adding up to 6.5 Gy. Every six weeks patients received intravenous ipilimumab 1 mg/kg, and every two weeks they received intravenous nivolumab 240 mg. Aspirin was administered orally at 300 mg daily for four cycles, commencing on cycle 1 day 1.

The germline V gene encodes CDR1 SGHAT and CDR2 FQNNGV. The V end lost 2 bases, the J end lost 9 bases, and 8 bases lay between the germline ends. This CDR3 comprises 12 residues. Time point described: after trial treatment. Described treatment: LDRT plus nivolumab, ipilimumab, low-dose cyclophosphamide and aspirin (RACIN trial). First-strand cDNA relied on TRAV- and TRBV-specific primers spanning alpha and beta chains. The TCRs were subjected to amplification over approximately 20 PCR cycles employing a constant-region primer in conjunction with a V-primer adapter. TCRdb called the reads again in MiXCR, with one record for every CDR3 protein. The table shows around 100,000 distinct CDR3 sequences, with less than 25% occurring only once.

V is TRBV11-2 and J is TRBJ2-1; D is undetermined. This sequence was found in a male donor with prostate cancer. The sequencing used PBMCs, collected after low-dose radiotherapy plus immunotherapy. The CDR3 DNA reads TGTGCCAGCAGCTTATTGAGTACTGAGCAGTTCTTC. This translates into CASSLLSTEQFF.